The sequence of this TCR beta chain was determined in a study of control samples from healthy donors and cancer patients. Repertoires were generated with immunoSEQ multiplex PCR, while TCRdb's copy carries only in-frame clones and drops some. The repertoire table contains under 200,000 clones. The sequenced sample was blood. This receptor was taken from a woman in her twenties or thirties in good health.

In nucleotides, the CDR3 is TGTGCCAGCAGCCCCGGGACAGGGGGCGAGAACACCATATATTTT. Translation: CASSPGTGGENTIYF. The V and J genes are TRBV5-4 and TRBJ1-3; 12 bases agree with TRBD1. The V segment lost 4 bases and the J segment 7 bases; nucleotides outside the gene matches: 6. The CDR3 sequence is 15 residues long. Per germline, CDR1 SGHNT and CDR2 YYREEE (reference sequence).